The 14 T cell receptor beta chains reported below all come from one sample, sequenced in a study of T cells in Graves' hyperthyroidism and ophthalmopathy. RNA transcripts yielded amplified TCR beta CDR3 regions. Carried out on the TCR CDR3, a first-round RT-PCR used the HTBI primer set. One entry per CDR3 protein, called by TCRdb with MiXCR from the multiplex PCR reads. The sample lists roughly 640,000 distinct CDR3 sequences; approximately 15% were seen once. The material sequenced was blood. The receptor set was obtained from a woman aged 40 to 50 with Graves' ophthalmopathy.

V usage is TRBV6-1 and J usage is TRBJ1-5, with 11 bases that match TRBD1. This CDR3 spans 17 amino acids. CDR1 and CDR2 from the germline V gene are MNHNS and SASEGT. With V trimmed by 1 base and J by 1 base, 3 bases remained unmatched. CDR3 amino acids: CASSEGTGGASNQPQHF. DNA of the CDR3: TGTGCCAGCAGTGAAGGGACAGGGGGCGCAAGCAATCAGCCCCAGCATTTT.

This clonotype was counted a single time. This chain links TRBV11-2 with TRBJ2-5; TRBD2 matches at 14 bases. After removal of 4 bases from V and 3 bases from J, the junction contained 16 bases not matched to a gene. The CDR3 length is 20 residues. Germline-derived CDR1 and CDR2 are SGHAT and FQNNGV. CDR3 loop: CASSSGGTSGSLSRKETQYF. DNA of the CDR3: TGTGCCAGCAGCTCAGGGGGGACTAGCGGGAGTCTTAGCCGTAAAGAGACCCAGTACTTC. Based on the CDR3 plus reference TRBV11-2 and TRBJ2-5, the full variable domain is EAGVAQSPRYKIIEKRQSVAFWCNPISGHATLYWYQQILGQGPKLLIQFQNNGVVDDSQLPKDRFSAERLKGVDSTLKIQPAKLEDSAVYLCASSSGGTSGSLSRKETQYFGPGTRLLVL.

This clonotype was counted at least ten times. The chain uses TRBV28 and TRBJ1-1; D is unclear. The V and J ends lost 2 bases and 2 bases respectively, with 15 bases between them. CDR3 size: 16 residues. The germline gives CDR1 MDHEN, CDR2 SYDVKM. In DNA, the CDR3 is TGTGCCAGCAGTTTAGTTGTTAGGTCTACTAACACTGAAGCTTTCTTT. Translated: CASSLVVRSTNTEAFF.

This clonotype was recorded many times. This rearrangement joins TRBV13 to TRBJ1-1; weak D call: TRBD1 (6 bases). The germline V gene encodes CDR1 PRHDT and CDR2 FYEKMQ (reference sequence). Trimming removed 1 base from V and 2 bases from J, with 17 bases in between. There are 17 residues in the CDR3. The CDR3 DNA reads TGTGCCAGCAGCTTAGAGGGGGTTGGAGCGAGAAACACTGAAGCTTTCTTT. As protein: CASSLEGVGARNTEAFF.

In its sample, this clonotype was seen many times. The rearrangement uses TRBV2 and TRBJ2-3; 11 bases are a match to TRBD2. With V trimmed by 2 bases and J by 6 bases, 4 bases remained unmatched. There are 15 residues in the CDR3. Germline V gives CDR1 SNHLY, CDR2 FYNNEI. The DNA for the CDR3 is TGTGCCAGCAGTGAACTAGCGGGAGGACCCGATACGCAGTATTTT. Translated: CASSELAGGPDTQYF.

This clonotype was counted at least ten times. This rearrangement joins TRBV6-1 to TRBJ1-2, with D tentatively TRBD1 (5 bases). In germline, CDR1 is MNHNS, CDR2 SASEGT. Between the trimmed V and J ends, which lost 5 bases and 0 bases, there was a span of 7 bases. The CDR3 runs 13 residues. CDR3 loop: CASSLQANYGYTF. The DNA for the CDR3 is TGTGCCAGCAGTCTACAGGCTAACTATGGCTACACCTTC.

This clonotype has ten or more counts. The chain recombines TRBV3-1 with TRBJ1-1, with TRBD1 matching over 7 bases. The V gene's germline CDR1 is LGHDT and CDR2 YNNKEL (reference sequence). V gave up 2 bases and J gave up 1 base; unmatched junction bases: 16. The CDR3 length is 19 residues. The CDR3 bases are TGTGCCAGCAGCCAACTTACCGACAGGGTAAGAAGGGGGAACACTGAAGCTTTCTTT. Encoded protein: CASSQLTDRVRRGNTEAFF.

This chain uses TRBV6-5 with TRBJ1-3; D is possibly TRBD1 (6 bases). The V end was cut by 4 bases, the J end by 6 bases, with 16 bases between. The CDR3 is 15 amino acids. Germline V gene sequence: CDR1 MNHEY, CDR2 SVGAGI. The CDR3 here is CASSSPSGQTNTIYF. DNA of the CDR3: TGTGCCAGCAGTTCACCCTCGGGACAAACAAACACCATATATTTT.

In regard to this clonotype: This may stem from a read error, because a much larger clone lies one nucleotide away. The chain combines TRBV14 with TRBJ2-2, with D possibly matching TRBD2 (5 bases). Germline assignment: CDR1 SGHDN and CDR2 FVKESK. CDR3 size: 17 residues. Here the CDR3 reads CASSQDFGRINTGELLF. The CDR3 DNA sequence: TGTGCCAGCAGCCAAGACTTCGGTCGGATTAACACCGGGGAGCTGCTTTTT.

This clonotype was counted ten times or more. The V gene is TRBV12-3 or TRBV12-4, the J gene TRBJ2-2, with 8 bases matching TRBD2. The CDR3 contains 16 residues. Trimming removed 6 bases from V and 5 bases from J; junction bases left unmatched: 11. The CDR3, as DNA: TGTGCCAGCAGATCAAGAGGCGGGGGGTATACCGGGGAGCTGTTTTTT. It is translated as CASRSRGGGYTGELFF.

The chain uses TRBV5-1 and TRBJ1-5, with D perhaps matching TRBD1 (6 bases). Trimming removed 4 bases from V and 3 bases from J, with 20 bases in between. CDR3 length: 17 residues. CDR1 is SGHRS and CDR2 is YFSETQ in the germline V gene. CDR3 DNA: TGCGCCAGCAGCCAAACCCCGACAGGCGATCTCAATCAGCCCCAGCATTTT. Its translation: CASSQTPTGDLNQPQHF.

This clonotype was detected ten times or more. The chain joins TRBV20-1 to TRBJ1-1, with a weak D call TRBD1 (5 bases). Germline-derived CDR1 and CDR2 are DFQATT and SNEGSKA (reference sequence). The CDR3 sequence is 14 residues long. The V end was cut by 6 bases, the J end by 5 bases, with 19 bases between. Here the CDR3 DNA reads TGCAGTGCCGACCCCGGGAGGGGTGGAACTGAAGCTTTCTTT. This encodes CSADPGRGGTEAFF.

There are a few counts of this clonotype. V is TRBV20-1 and J is TRBJ2-3; TRBD2 matches at 7 bases. CDR3 length: 14 residues. Germline CDR1 reads DFQATT; CDR2 reads SNEGSKA (reference sequence). After removal of 5 bases from V and 3 bases from J, the junction contained 8 bases not matched to a gene. CDR3 in amino acids: CSAASGRGTDTQYF. The CDR3 nucleotides read TGCAGTGCTGCTAGCGGAAGGGGAACAGATACGCAGTATTTT.

The genes are TRBV18 and TRBJ2-7; D call uncertain. There are 15 residues in the CDR3. Germline CDR1 and CDR2: KGHSH and LQKENI. Trimming removed 2 bases from V and 2 bases from J, with 13 bases in between. CDR3 nucleotide sequence: TGTGCCAGCTCACCATCGAGCCATAAACCCTACGAGCAGTACTTC. Translation: CASSPSSHKPYEQYF.